Listed below are T cell receptor beta chains from one sample, sequenced in a study of T-cell memory formation after mild COVID-19. TCRdb re-called the 5' RACE reads through MiXCR, storing one row per CDR3 protein. The sample holds 89,000 or so distinct CDR3 sequences, around 13% seen once. Sequencing was done on a sample of PBMCs or a T cell subset sorted from them (not recorded which). These receptors were obtained from a man aged 18 to 29 who had mild COVID-19 (a few samples of this study predate the infection). Cell type and time point are not known. Each CDR3 is given without its conserved first and last residue. The order of the fields is V gene, D gene, CDR3 protein. D genes are given only for firm matches.

V gene: TRBV9
D gene: NA
CDR3 protein: ASSRPESTNEKLF

V gene: TRBV7-2
D gene: NA
CDR3 protein: ASSSPPEPQH

V gene: TRBV20-1
D gene: TRBD2
CDR3 protein: SASGTRNTQY

V gene: TRBV12-5
D gene: NA
CDR3 protein: ASGSPTLAKNIQY

V gene: TRBV5-1
D gene: NA
CDR3 protein: ASSPGRGSSYNEQF

V gene: TRBV19
D gene: NA
CDR3 protein: ASSIWHRGTNEKLF

V gene: TRBV11-1
D gene: TRBD2
CDR3 protein: ASTSLGGPVTDTQY

V gene: TRBV6-2/TRBV6-3
D gene: NA
CDR3 protein: ASSYSVGGSNGYT

V gene: TRBV20-1
D gene: NA
CDR3 protein: SARSVEIQETQY

V gene: TRBV5-4
D gene: NA
CDR3 protein: ASTAFGEAF

V gene: TRBV9
D gene: NA
CDR3 protein: ASSDERSTDTQY

V gene: TRBV3-1
D gene: NA
CDR3 protein: ASSQDLSGYGYT

V gene: TRBV20-1
D gene: TRBD2
CDR3 protein: SASLGGGANEQF

V gene: TRBV7-8
D gene: NA
CDR3 protein: ASSKALAPSYNEQF

V gene: TRBV7-9
D gene: NA
CDR3 protein: ASTMEGPSREQY

V gene: TRBV7-9
D gene: NA
CDR3 protein: ASPGTQESYNEQF

V gene: TRBV11-2
D gene: NA
CDR3 protein: ASSLSMVLY

V gene: TRBV7-8
D gene: NA
CDR3 protein: ASSLEGNEQF

V gene: TRBV2
D gene: TRBD1
CDR3 protein: ASIQGGEAF

V gene: TRBV7-8
D gene: TRBD1
CDR3 protein: ASSRQGYSEQY

V gene: TRBV4-3
D gene: NA
CDR3 protein: ASSQDGRTFQRGEQY

V gene: TRBV12-3/TRBV12-4
D gene: NA
CDR3 protein: ASSGMTGSIQPQH

V gene: TRBV15
D gene: TRBD1
CDR3 protein: ATSTSGTGMVGNQPQH

V gene: TRBV5-4
D gene: NA
CDR3 protein: ASSVLGENTGELF

V gene: TRBV9
D gene: NA
CDR3 protein: ASSATGSSYEQY

V gene: TRBV4-1
D gene: TRBD2
CDR3 protein: ASSLTSGFYNEQF

V gene: TRBV20-1
D gene: TRBD1
CDR3 protein: SAQGVHGYT

V gene: TRBV4-1
D gene: TRBD2
CDR3 protein: ASSQGPRDYTGELF

V gene: TRBV25-1
D gene: TRBD1
CDR3 protein: ASSGDREQETQY

V gene: TRBV2
D gene: NA
CDR3 protein: ASRGADSYEQY

V gene: TRBV14
D gene: NA
CDR3 protein: ASSQQENNSPLH

V gene: TRBV4-1
D gene: NA
CDR3 protein: ASSQPGDYGYT

V gene: TRBV12-3/TRBV12-4
D gene: TRBD1
CDR3 protein: ASSLPGGLRNEQF

V gene: TRBV15
D gene: TRBD1
CDR3 protein: ATQHMKGAADTQY

V gene: TRBV5-6
D gene: NA
CDR3 protein: ATTKGGINSPLH

V gene: TRBV11-2
D gene: NA
CDR3 protein: ASSLDDSQETQY

V gene: TRBV7-2
D gene: TRBD1
CDR3 protein: ASSTDRGSYEQY

V gene: TRBV7-6
D gene: NA
CDR3 protein: ASSPGGLLLAKNIQY

V gene: TRBV4-3
D gene: NA
CDR3 protein: ASSQDLPFGGNNEQF